This T cell receptor beta chain derives from a study of regulatory T cells in long-lasting Graves disease. The germline V gene encodes CDR1 SNHLY and CDR2 FYNNEI. The V and J ends lost 6 bases and 2 bases respectively, with 8 bases between them. CDR3 length: 12 amino acids. Sample time point: newly diagnosed GD, antithyroid drugs for less than 3 months. Scientists built the TCR library using RNA that was extracted from PBMCs. Building of the TCR beta libraries involved iRepertoire HTBI primers and Arm-PCR of CDR3 regions. The authors' processing: Identification of gene segments yielded more than 60 TRBV and more than eleven TRBJ across samples. TCRdb reanalysed the multiplex PCR reads using MiXCR and keeps one entry per CDR3 protein. The V and J calls come from TCRdb's annotation, not from the publication. This sample carries around 450,000 distinct CDR3 sequences, around 15% of them seen once, and the ten largest clones take about 12%.

The sample also formed part of further work on T cells in Graves' hyperthyroidism and ophthalmopathy.

The source material was peripheral blood mononuclear cells (PBMCs), sampled at new diagnosis, from a patient treated with antithyroid drugs. The chain employs TRBV2 and TRBJ2-7, with D unclear. This TCR came from a man in his forties with Graves disease. The CDR3 DNA reads as TGTGCCAGCAGGAGTCACACCTACGAGCAGTACTTC. Translated, it gives CASRSHTYEQYF.